This TCR beta chain is from a study of cytomegalovirus exposure and HLA in healthy donors. Turning to the study itself: In an earlier analysis, 117 million unique TCR beta sequences were found from some 180 million T cells.

The PCR contained 60 Vbeta and 13 Jbeta primers. Here immunoSEQ multiplex PCR was the method, and the copy in TCRdb shows in-frame clones only, minus some. The table includes about 90,000 clones, under 85% detected once. The J segment lost 2 bases and the V segment lost 0 bases, leaving 10 bases of the junction unmatched. Germline CDR1 reads SGHRS; CDR2 reads YFSETQ. There are 17 residues in the CDR3. This clone showed up just a few times. Its target is unknown. Broader study findings: Excluded: some indistinguishable V segments such as TRBV6-2 and TRBV6-3. Productive rates of about 87% or about 30% were seen for most TCR beta V segments in an earlier analysis.

This clonotype was sampled from a man aged 25 to 40 in good health and CMV-seronegative. The sample was PBMCs. V gene TRBV5-1 combines with J gene TRBJ2-5, with TRBD1 identical over 7 bases. The CDR3 region is CASSLAKGGAVQETQYF. For the CDR3, the DNA is TGCGCCAGCAGCTTGGCCAAAGGGGGCGCCGTTCAAGAGACCCAGTACTTC.